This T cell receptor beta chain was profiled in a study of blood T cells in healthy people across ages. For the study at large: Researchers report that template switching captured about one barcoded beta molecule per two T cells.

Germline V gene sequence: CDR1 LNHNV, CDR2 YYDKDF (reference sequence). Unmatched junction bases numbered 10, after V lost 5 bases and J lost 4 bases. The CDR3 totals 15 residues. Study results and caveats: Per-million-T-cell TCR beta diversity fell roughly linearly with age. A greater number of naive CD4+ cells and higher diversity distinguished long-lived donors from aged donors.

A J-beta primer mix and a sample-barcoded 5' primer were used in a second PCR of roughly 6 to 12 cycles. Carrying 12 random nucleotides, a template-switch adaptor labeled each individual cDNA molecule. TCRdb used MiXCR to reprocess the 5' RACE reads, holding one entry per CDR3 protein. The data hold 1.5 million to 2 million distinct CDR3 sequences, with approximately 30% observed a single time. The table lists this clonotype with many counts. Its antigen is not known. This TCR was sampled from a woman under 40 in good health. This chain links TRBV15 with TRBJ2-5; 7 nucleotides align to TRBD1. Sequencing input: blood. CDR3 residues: CATSSETGTRETQYF. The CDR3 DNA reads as TGTGCCACCAGCTCAGAGACAGGGACACGAGAGACCCAGTACTTC. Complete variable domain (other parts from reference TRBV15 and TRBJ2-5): DAMVIQNPRYQVTQFGKPVTLSCSQTLNHNVMYWYQQKSSQAPKLLFHYYDKDFNNEADTPDNFQSRRPNTSFCFLDIRSPGLGDTAMYLCATSSETGTRETQYFGPGTRLLVL.